A single T cell receptor (beta chain) is shown here with its context. Its antigen is unidentified. These data originate in a study of CD8+CD57+ T cells in acquired aplastic anemia. The overall study: The sorted CD4+ and CD8+ cells yielded an average around 3.2 ug of DNA. Reads per healthy sample averaged roughly 9.9 million (CD4+) and some 12 million (CD8+).

The germline V gene has CDR1 SNHLY and CDR2 FYNNEI. V was clipped by 10 bases and J by 5 bases; unmatched bases: 2. The CDR3 consists of 12 residues. The template for TCR beta VDJ and CDR3 sequence profiling was genomic DNA. TCRdb itself ran the reads through MiXCR, one entry per CDR3 protein. Of 110,000 or so distinct CDR3 sequences listed, under 60% are singletons. Study-level points and caveats: Patients and controls shared under 35 CD8+ CDR3 sequences, which appeared highly expressed in patients and within their immunodominant clones.

The clonotype was recovered from a human donor in good health, serving as a control. The chain carries TRBV2 and TRBJ2-5; TRBD2 matches 12 bases. Sequenced input: sorted CD4+, CD8+, or CD8+CD57+ T cells (not recorded which) from PBMCs. As DNA, the CDR3 is TGTGCCACTAGCGGGGGGGCCGAGACCCAGTACTTC. The encoded protein is CATSGGAETQYF.